These 11 T cell receptor beta chains were all obtained from the same sample, sequenced in a study of spatial heterogeneity in lung cancer. TCRdb reprocessed the 5' RACE reads via MiXCR and lists one record per CDR3 protein. The sample has around 60,000 distinct CDR3 sequences, 7% to 10% seen once. Specified time point: sample taken at primary tumor resection. The input material, whole RNA from tumor, nontumor lung or frozen PBMC, was sequenced unsorted. Specimen: PBMCs, collected at surgery. Source of these receptors: a female donor with early-stage non-small cell lung cancer.

This clonotype was seen a few times. V and J are TRBV18 and TRBJ2-7; D may be TRBD2 (6 bases). Trimming shortened V by 6 bases and J by 5 bases, and 17 bases separated the two germline ends. The germline V gene has CDR1 KGHSH and CDR2 LQKENI. The CDR3 is made up of 14 amino acids. The CDR3 region is CASSAMPGVHEQYV. The CDR3 coding sequence is TGTGCCAGCTCGGCAATGCCGGGAGTCCACGAGCAGTACGTC.

The sample holds many counts of this clonotype. The rearrangement uses TRBV7-9 and TRBJ1-5; D remains ambiguous. CDR3 length: 15 residues. The germline gives CDR1 SEHNR, CDR2 FQNEAQ (reference sequence). V lost 0 bases to trimming and J lost 6 bases, with 12 bases between them. CDR3 residues: CASSLAPASGQPQHF. The CDR3 bases are TGTGCCAGCAGCTTAGCTCCAGCCTCGGGTCAGCCCCAGCATTTT.

This clonotype occurred many times. Here the CDR3 reads CASSFFPSDTIYF. CDR3 in DNA: TGTGCCAGCAGTTTTTTCCCGAGCGACACCATATATTTT. The chain couples TRBV12-3 or TRBV12-4 to TRBJ1-3; D ambiguous. This CDR3 contains 13 residues. V was clipped by 3 bases and J by 8 bases, with 11 bases between them.

Only a few counts were recorded for this clonotype. V usage is TRBV12-3 or TRBV12-4 and J usage is TRBJ1-3; D uncertain. CDR3 length equals 13 residues. CDR3 loop: CSWKRRSRDTIYF. Here the CDR3 DNA reads TGTTCCTGGAAGAGACGGTCAAGAGACACCATATATTTT.

This chain joins TRBV20-1 and TRBJ2-2; D gene ambiguous. Germline V gene lookup returns CDR1 DFQATT and CDR2 SNEGSKA (reference sequence). V was clipped by 2 bases and J by 0 bases, with 13 bases between them. The CDR3 has 16 residues. The CDR3 coding sequence is TGCAGTGCTAGATTATCCAGACTCGCGAACACCGGGGAGCTGTTTTTT. This gives the protein CSARLSRLANTGELFF.

This clonotype was observed at least ten times. The V gene is TRBV2, the J gene TRBJ2-1; possibly TRBD2 for D (5 bases). Between the trimmed V and J ends, which lost 7 bases and 3 bases, there was a span of 16 bases. CDR1 is SNHLY and CDR2 is FYNNEI in the germline V gene. The CDR3 consists of 15 residues. This chain's CDR3 is CASKDSPRDYNEQFF. CDR3 in DNA: TGTGCCAGCAAAGACTCGCCCCGGGACTACAATGAGCAGTTCTTC.

This chain links TRBV7-2 with TRBJ1-6; 9 bases are shared with TRBD1. Per the germline V gene, CDR1 is SGHTA and CDR2 is FQGNSA. V shed 2 bases, J shed 7 bases, and the junction held 3 bases outside the gene matches. The CDR3 is made up of 15 amino acids. CDR3 in amino acids: CASSLYGQGNSPLHF. CDR3 DNA: TGTGCCAGCAGCTTATACGGACAGGGGAATTCACCCCTCCACTTT.

This clonotype was seen repeatedly, ten times or more. The V call is TRBV12-3 or TRBV12-4, the J call TRBJ2-7; D may be TRBD1 (5 bases). The CDR3 contains 15 residues. Deletions cut 1 base from V and 1 base from J, with 11 bases between. CDR3: CASSLGVTASYEQYF. The CDR3 coding sequence is TGTGCCAGCAGTTTAGGAGTGACAGCTTCCTACGAGCAGTACTTC.

In the case of this clonotype: This may be a read error: a much more frequent sequence differs by one nucleotide. The CDR3 DNA sequence: TGCGCCAACAGCCAAGCAACCGCCCGGGGAGTCGAAGCTTTCTTT. Its translation: CANSQATARGVEAFF. The V and J genes are TRBV4-1 and TRBJ1-1, with D unresolved. The CDR3 length is 15 residues. Germline V gene lookup returns CDR1 MGHRA and CDR2 YSYEKL.

This clonotype was observed a few times. The J gene is TRBJ2-1, the V gene TRBV6-6; D may be TRBD2 (5 bases). The CDR3 spans 13 residues. The germline CDR1 and CDR2 sequences are MNHNY and SVGAGI (reference sequence). Trimming pared 7 bases from V and 4 bases from J, leaving 11 bases between. CDR3 protein: CASKKGEYNEQFF. CDR3 sequence (DNA): TGTGCCAGCAAGAAGGGAGAATACAATGAGCAGTTCTTC.

The table lists this clonotype with a few counts. The genes are TRBV11-3 and TRBJ2-1, with D perhaps TRBD2 (5 bases). The CDR3 length is 13 residues. V shed 4 bases and J shed 10 bases, with 14 bases lying between them. Germline loops: CDR1 SGHNT, CDR2 YENEEA. The CDR3 loop is CASSSPGIREQFF. DNA of the CDR3: TGTGCCAGCAGCTCCCCCGGGATTCGAGAGCAGTTCTTC.